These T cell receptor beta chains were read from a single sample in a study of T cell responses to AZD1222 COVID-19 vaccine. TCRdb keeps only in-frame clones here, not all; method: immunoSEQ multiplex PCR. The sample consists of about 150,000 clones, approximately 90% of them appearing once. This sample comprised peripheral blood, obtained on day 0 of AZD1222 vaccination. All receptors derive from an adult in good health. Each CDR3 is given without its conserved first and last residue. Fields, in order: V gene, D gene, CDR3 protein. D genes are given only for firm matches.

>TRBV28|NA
ASSLFVGKSNQPQH
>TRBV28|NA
ASSLSGYSNQPQH
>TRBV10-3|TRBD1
AISPSGGASYEQY
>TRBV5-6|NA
ASSYGANTGELF
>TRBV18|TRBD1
ASSPQGQGNYGYT
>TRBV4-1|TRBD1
ASRDRVYSYEQY
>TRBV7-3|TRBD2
ASSLQAGEGDEQF
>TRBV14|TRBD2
ASSPQAGVAYEQY
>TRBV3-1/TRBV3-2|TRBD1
ASSPGQAGYGYT
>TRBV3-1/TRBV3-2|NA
ASSQNGRYYEQY
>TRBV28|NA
ASSLYRTEAF
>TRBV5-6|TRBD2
ASSLTSGNTGELF
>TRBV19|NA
ASSKVADTGELF
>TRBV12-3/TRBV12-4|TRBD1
ASRTGGGSPLH
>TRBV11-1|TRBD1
ASSDWDSEADTQY
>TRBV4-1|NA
ASSQDKGRETQY
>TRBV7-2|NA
ASSLSYEQY
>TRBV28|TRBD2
ASSFTSGKYEQY
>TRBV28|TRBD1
ASSLLGTGTSYGYT
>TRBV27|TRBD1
AINLDRGYRRNEKLF
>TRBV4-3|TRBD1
ASSQQGGGGEAF
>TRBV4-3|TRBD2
ASSQVASGSYSEQF
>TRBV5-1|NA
ASSSFSGRTGELF
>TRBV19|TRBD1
ASRTPPGQGSAQY
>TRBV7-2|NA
ASSLQVEWGELF
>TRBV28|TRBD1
ASSLWDRGDQPQH
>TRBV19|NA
ASSKTGGNTEAF
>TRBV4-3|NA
ASSQFRQPATNEKLF
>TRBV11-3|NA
ASSSLTSGKAF
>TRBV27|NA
ASSLSGTAEAF
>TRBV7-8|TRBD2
ASSLARFGLAGSEQY
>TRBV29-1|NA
SVEYQLNGYT
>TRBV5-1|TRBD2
ASSPSGLAGRISTDTQY
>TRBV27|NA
ASSRGAEISVETQY
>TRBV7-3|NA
ASSSSVEETQY
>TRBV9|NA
ASSARIGQGPRDTQY
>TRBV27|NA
ASSRAGEQY
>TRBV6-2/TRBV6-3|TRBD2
ASSYSTLADTDTQY
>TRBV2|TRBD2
ASRAGTSGRMVGYQETQY
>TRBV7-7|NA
ASSLQGRGTDTQY
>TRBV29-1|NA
SPWAGAQVANSPLH
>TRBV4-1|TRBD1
ASSRDSLNQPQH
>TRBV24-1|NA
ATSDLQGGKNNEQF
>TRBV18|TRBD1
ASSLYHGQGSNTEAF
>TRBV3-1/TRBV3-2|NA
ASSQWGSRGGYT
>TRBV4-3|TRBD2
ASSRDRTSGTYEQY
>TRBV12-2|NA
ASRARQATNEKLF
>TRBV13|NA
ASSLGRGQETQY
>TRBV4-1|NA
ASSGAKNTSPEKLF
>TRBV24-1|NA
ATGSYNEQF
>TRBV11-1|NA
ASSLIRNTEAF
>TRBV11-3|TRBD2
ASSKWGGTSVSYEQY
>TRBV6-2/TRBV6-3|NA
ASSYGGFTEAF
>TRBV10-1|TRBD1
ASSSRGGTANTEAF